This T cell receptor (beta chain) appears in the sequencing data of a study of T-cell reconstitution after alpha-beta-depleted transplantation in children. Regarding the study as a whole: The high TCRbeta diversity at day 60 in some patients came from surviving recipient T cells and thymic progenitors. Fresh T-cell production supplied most of the T-cell counts and diversity seen one year after transplant. At around two months after transplant, the alpha-beta T cells were reportedly derived from several hundred expanded clones that came from non-depleted graft cells.

Of note for this clonotype: Its antigen is unknown.

Trimming took 1 base from V and 6 from J; bases not matched to a gene: 5. This CDR3 contains 14 residues. Germline V gene data show CDR1 as SEHNR and CDR2 as FQNEAQ (reference sequence). Unique molecular identifiers featured in how the TCRbeta library was prepared. In TCRdb, the PCR reads were re-called with MiXCR into one record per CDR3 protein. Seen here are under 250,000 distinct CDR3 sequences, approximately 6.9% observed once, and the top ten hold 5% to 6.5%. The receptor was isolated from a boy aged 2 to 9 with acute lymphoblastic leukemia, due to receive a stem cell transplant. The chain uses TRBV7-9 and TRBJ2-5; 7 bases line up with TRBD1. The input for sequencing was PBMCs, taken before TCRalphabeta/CD19-depleted stem cell transplant. The CDR3 is CASSLEQGRQTQYF. The DNA for the CDR3 is TGTGCCAGCAGCTTAGAACAGGGGAGACAGACCCAGTACTTC. The variable domain in full, with the rest retrieved from reference TRBV7-9 and TRBJ2-5, is DTGVSQNPRHKITKRGQNVTFRCDPISEHNRLYWYRQTLGQGPEFLTYFQNEAQLEKSRLLSDRFSAERPKGSFSTLEIQRTEQGDSAMYLCASSLEQGRQTQYFGPGTRLLVL.